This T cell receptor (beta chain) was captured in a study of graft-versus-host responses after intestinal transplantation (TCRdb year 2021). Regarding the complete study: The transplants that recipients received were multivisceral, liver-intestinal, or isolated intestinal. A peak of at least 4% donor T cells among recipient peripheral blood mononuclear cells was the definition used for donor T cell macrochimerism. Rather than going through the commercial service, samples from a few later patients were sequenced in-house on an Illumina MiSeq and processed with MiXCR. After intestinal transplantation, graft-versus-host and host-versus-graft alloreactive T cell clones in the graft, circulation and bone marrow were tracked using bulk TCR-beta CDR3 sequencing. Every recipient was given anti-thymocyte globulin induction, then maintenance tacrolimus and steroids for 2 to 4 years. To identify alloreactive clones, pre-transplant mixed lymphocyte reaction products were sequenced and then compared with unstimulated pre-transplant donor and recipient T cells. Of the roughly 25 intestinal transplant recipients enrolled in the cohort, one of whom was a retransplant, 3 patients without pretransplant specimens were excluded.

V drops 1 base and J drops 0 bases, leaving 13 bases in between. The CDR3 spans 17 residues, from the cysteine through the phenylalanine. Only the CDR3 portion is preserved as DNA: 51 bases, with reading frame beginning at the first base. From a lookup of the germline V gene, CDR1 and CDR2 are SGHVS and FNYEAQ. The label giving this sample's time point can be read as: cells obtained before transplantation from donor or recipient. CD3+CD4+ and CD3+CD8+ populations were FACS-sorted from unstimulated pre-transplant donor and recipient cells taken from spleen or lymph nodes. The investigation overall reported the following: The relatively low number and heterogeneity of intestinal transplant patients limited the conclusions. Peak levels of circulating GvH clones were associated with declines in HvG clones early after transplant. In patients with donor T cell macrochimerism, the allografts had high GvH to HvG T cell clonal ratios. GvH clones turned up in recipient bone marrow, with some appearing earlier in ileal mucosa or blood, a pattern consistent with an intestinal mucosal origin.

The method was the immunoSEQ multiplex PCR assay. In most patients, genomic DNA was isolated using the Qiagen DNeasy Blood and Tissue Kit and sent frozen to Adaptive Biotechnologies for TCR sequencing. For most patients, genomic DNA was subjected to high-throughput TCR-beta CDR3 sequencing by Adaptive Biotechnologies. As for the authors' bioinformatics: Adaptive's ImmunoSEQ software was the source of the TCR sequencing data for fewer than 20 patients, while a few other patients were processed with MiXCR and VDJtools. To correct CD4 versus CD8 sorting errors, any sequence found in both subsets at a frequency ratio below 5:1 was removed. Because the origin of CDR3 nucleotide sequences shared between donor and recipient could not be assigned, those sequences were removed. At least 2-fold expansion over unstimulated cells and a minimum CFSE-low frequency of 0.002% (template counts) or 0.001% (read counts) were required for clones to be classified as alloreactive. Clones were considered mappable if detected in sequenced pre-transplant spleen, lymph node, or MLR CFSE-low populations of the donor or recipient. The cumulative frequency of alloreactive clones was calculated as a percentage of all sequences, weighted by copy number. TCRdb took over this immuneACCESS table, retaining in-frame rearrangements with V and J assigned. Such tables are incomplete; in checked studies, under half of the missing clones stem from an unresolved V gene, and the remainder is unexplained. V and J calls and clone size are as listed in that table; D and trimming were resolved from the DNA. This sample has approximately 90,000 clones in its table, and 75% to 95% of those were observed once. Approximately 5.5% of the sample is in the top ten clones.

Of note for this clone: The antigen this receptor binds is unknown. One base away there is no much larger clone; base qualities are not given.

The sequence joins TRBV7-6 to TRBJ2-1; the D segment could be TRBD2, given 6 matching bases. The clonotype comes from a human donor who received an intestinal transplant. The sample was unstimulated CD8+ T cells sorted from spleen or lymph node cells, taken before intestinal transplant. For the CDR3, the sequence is CASSLEIAANSYNEQFF. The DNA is TGTGCCAGCAGCTTAGAAATAGCGGCCAACTCCTACAATGAGCAGTTCTTC.